Only a few counts were recorded for the clone carrying this T cell receptor (beta chain). Antigen unknown. This entry is derived from a study of immune evolution from preneoplasia to lung adenocarcinoma. General observations from the study: Normal lung had highest clonality; later lesions appeared denser, more diverse.

The method was immunoSEQ multiplex PCR; TCRdb's version includes in-frame clones alone and lacks a portion of them. The sample lists approximately 4,700 clones; approximately 82% were seen once. CDR3 length: 21 amino acids. The germline V gene encodes CDR1 KGHSH and CDR2 LQKENI. With V trimmed by 3 bases and J by 0 bases, 21 bases remained unmatched. Sequenced input: FFPE adjacent normal lung tissue. The TCR sequence derives from a person aged 60 to 80 with lung adenocarcinoma. This chain uses TRBV18 with TRBJ2-3; 7 bases are shared with TRBD2. The CDR3 DNA follows: TGTGCCAGCTCACCCCGTACTCGGGATGGGAGGGACGTCGCTAGCACAGATACGCAGTATTTT. Translation: CASSPRTRDGRDVASTDTQYF. Full variable domain (rest looked up from reference TRBV18 and TRBJ2-3): NAGVMQNPRHLVRRRGQEARLRCSPMKGHSHVYWYRQLPEEGLKFMVYLQKENIIDESGMPKERFSAEFPKEGPSILRIQQVVRGDSAAYFCASSPRTRDGRDVASTDTQYFGPGTRLTVL.